This TCR beta chain was sequenced for a study of cytomegalovirus exposure and HLA in healthy donors. General observations from the study: Despite most TCR sequences being rare, some public TCRs occurred in many donors. Confirmation was obtained in vitro that a few CMV-associated chains are specific for CMV antigens. Researchers catalogued some 160 TCR beta chains as cytomegalovirus-associated. For cytomegalovirus status, the classifier reportedly gave diagnoses with high specificity and sensitivity.

The CDR3 sequence is 13 residues long. Germline V lookup: CDR1 ENHRY, CDR2 SYGVKD. Trimming at V came to 6 bases and at J to 6 bases, leaving 3 bases not matched to a gene. In the case of this clone: Antigen: not known.

TCRdb's table, derived via immunoSEQ multiplex PCR, lists solely in-frame clones and lacks some. This sample has 82,000 or so clones, with 90% to 95% found just once. The sequenced sample consisted of PBMCs. The chain is built from TRBV10-3 and TRBJ2-7; 12 bases map to TRBD1. The clonotype originates from a man between 18 and 35 years old in good health and CMV-seronegative. CDR3 DNA sequence: TGTGCCATCAGGGTGGGACAGGGGGCCGAGCAGTACTTC. It yields the protein CAIRVGQGAEQYF.